Each of the 29 T cell receptor beta chains below was sequenced from the same sample in a study of cytomegalovirus exposure and HLA in healthy donors (dated by TCRdb to about 2017). Library preparation was by the immunoSEQ multiplex PCR assay. For the multiplex PCR, a mixture combining 60 forward primers for TCR Vbeta segments and 13 reverse primers for TCR Jbeta segments was used. TCRdb retrieved this table from immuneACCESS and kept in-frame rearrangements only. Not all clones are present; in checked studies, unresolved V genes account for under half, and no reason is known for the remainder. In this sample's table one finds 38,000 or so clones. The leading ten clones occupy approximately 6.2% of the sample. Material for sequencing was PBMCs. All receptors come from a man younger than 45 in good health and CMV-seronegative.

The V call is TRBV6-5, the J call TRBJ2-1; tentative D call: TRBD1 (6 bases). This CDR3 is 15 amino acids long. The ends were cut back, 2 bases at V and 6 bases at J, with 14 bases in the middle. The germline V gene has CDR1 MNHEY and CDR2 SVGAGI. The CDR3 DNA reads as TGTGCCAGCAGTTACGGCACAGGGCGACGCAATGAGCAGTTCTTC. This sequence encodes CASSYGTGRRNEQFF.

The chain employs TRBV7-9 and TRBJ1-2; 9 bases agree with TRBD1. V lost 6 bases, J lost 2 bases, and 7 bases stayed unmatched. CDR3 size: 15 residues. CDR1 and CDR2 (germline): SEHNR, FQNEAQ (reference sequence). CDR3 sequence reads: CASRGPGQGNYGYTF. CDR3 coding DNA: TGTGCCAGCAGGGGACCGGGACAGGGAAACTATGGCTACACCTTC. The whole variable domain, filled in from reference TRBV7-9 and TRBJ1-2, reads DTGVSQNPRHKITKRGQNVTFRCDPISEHNRLYWYRQTLGQGPEFLTYFQNEAQLEKSRLLSDRFSAERPKGSFSTLEIQRTEQGDSAMYLCASRGPGQGNYGYTFGSGTRLTVV.

The genes are TRBV5-6 and TRBJ1-1, with 7 bases fitting TRBD1. Germline CDR1 and CDR2: SGHDT and YYEEEE. The CDR3 covers 16 residues. V shed 2 bases, J shed 6 bases, and the junction held 13 bases outside the gene matches. CDR3 residues: CASSFLPQGGAAEAFF. CDR3 DNA: TGTGCCAGCAGCTTCCTACCTCAAGGGGGCGCGGCTGAAGCTTTCTTT.

This chain uses TRBV7-3 with TRBJ1-6, with TRBD1 matching 10 bases. Per the germline V gene, CDR1 is SGHTA and CDR2 is FQGTGA. The V and J ends lost 5 bases and 13 bases, in that order; junction bases with no gene match: 8. This CDR3 comprises 14 residues. The CDR3 loop reads CASSRGQGVSPLHF. The DNA for the CDR3 is TGTGCCAGCAGCCGCGGACAGGGGGTATCGCCCCTCCACTTT.

This chain links TRBV5-1 with TRBJ1-3, with D unresolved. The CDR3 length is 13 residues. The V gene lost 2 bases and the J gene lost 4 bases, with 7 bases spanning the gap. CDR1 is SGHRS, CDR2 YFSETQ, per germline. DNA of the CDR3: TGCGCCAGCAGCTTCTACGAAGGAAACACCATATATTTT. This encodes CASSFYEGNTIYF.

The chain carries TRBV9 and TRBJ2-2; D may be TRBD2 (6 bases). This CDR3 is 16 amino acids long. With 4 bases removed from V and 1 base from J, the gap between germline ends came to 14 bases. CDR1 is SGDLS and CDR2 is YYNGEE in the germline V gene. CDR3 amino acids: CASSRSRDLNTGELFF. In DNA form, the CDR3 reads TGTGCCAGCAGCCGCTCCCGGGACTTGAACACCGGGGAGCTGTTTTTT.

This rearrangement joins TRBV5-4 to TRBJ2-3, with D possibly being TRBD1 (5 bases). The CDR3 consists of 15 residues. V lost 0 bases and J lost 1, with 9 bases in between. Germline CDR1 and CDR2: SGHNT and YYREEE (reference sequence). CDR3 amino acids: CASSLVGAGTDTQYF. CDR3 sequence (DNA): TGTGCCAGCAGCTTGGTTGGGGCCGGCACAGATACGCAGTATTTT.

V and J are TRBV7-9 and TRBJ1-1; D is uncertain. The V end was cut by 7 bases, the J end by 4 bases, with 13 bases between. Germline CDR1 and CDR2: SEHNR and FQNEAQ (reference sequence). The CDR3 sequence is 13 residues long. The DNA for the CDR3 is TGTGCCAGCAAGTTTGAGGATTCCACTGAAGCTTTCTTT. Protein sequence: CASKFEDSTEAFF.

The chain carries TRBV7-2 and TRBJ2-6; 9 bases fit TRBD2. Per the germline V gene, CDR1 is SGHTA and CDR2 is FQGNSA. V shed 1 base and J 0 bases; nucleotides not matched to a gene: 4. CDR3 length: 18 residues. The CDR3 DNA reads as TGTGCCAGCAGCTTAGGTCTAGCGGGATACTCTGGGGCCAACGTCCTGACTTTC. Amino acid sequence: CASSLGLAGYSGANVLTF. Full variable domain (remainder filled in from reference TRBV7-2 and TRBJ2-6): GAGVSQSPSNKVTEKGKDVELRCDPISGHTALYWYRQSLGQGLEFLIYFQGNSAPDKSGLPSDRFSAERTGGSVSTLTIQRTQQEDSAVYLCASSLGLAGYSGANVLTFGAGSRLTVL.

The rearrangement uses TRBV5-6 and TRBJ2-4, with a tentative D call TRBD1 (6 bases). CDR3 length: 15 amino acids. The germline gives CDR1 SGHDT, CDR2 YYEEEE. Deletions cut 1 base from V and 0 bases from J, with 8 bases between. This CDR3 is CASSLWDIAKNIQYF. The CDR3, as DNA: TGTGCCAGCAGCTTGTGGGACATAGCCAAAAACATTCAGTACTTC.

J is TRBJ2-7 and V is TRBV5-1, with unresolved D. CDR1 SGHRS and CDR2 YFSETQ come from the germline V gene. This CDR3 comprises 13 residues. The germline V and J ends were trimmed by 2 bases and 2 bases, with 8 bases remaining between them. The CDR3 reads CASSFTGPYEQYF. The CDR3 region has the DNA TGCGCCAGCAGCTTTACGGGTCCCTACGAGCAGTACTTC.

The rearrangement links TRBV5-6 to TRBJ1-1; 7 nucleotides line up with TRBD1. Germline CDR1 SGHDT, CDR2 YYEEEE. Trimming at V came to 3 bases and at J to 7 bases, leaving 6 bases not matched to a gene. The CDR3 length is 13 residues. DNA for the CDR3: TGTGCCAGCAGCTCGACAGGGTACTATGAAGCTTTCTTT. As protein: CASSSTGYYEAFF.

V gene TRBV5-4 combines with J gene TRBJ1-2; 9 positions match TRBD1. The length of the CDR3 is 14 residues. CDR1 and CDR2 from the germline V gene are SGHNT and YYREEE (reference sequence). V lost 2 bases and J lost 8; bases outside the gene matches: 7. The CDR3 bases are TGTGCCAGCAGCTTCGACAGGGGGGCTGGCGGCTACACCTTC. Translated: CASSFDRGAGGYTF.

This rearrangement joins TRBV12-5 to TRBJ2-2, with 11 bases identical to TRBD2. This CDR3 is 15 amino acids long. The V gene end was trimmed by 6 bases and the J gene end by 5 bases; junction bases not matched to a gene: 5. Germline values: CDR1 LGHNT, CDR2 FRNRAP. The CDR3 DNA sequence: TGTGCTAGTGGCGGGGGGACTAGCGGTACCGGGGAGCTGTTTTTT. It translates to CASGGGTSGTGELFF. Full variable domain (outside the CDR3, taken from reference TRBV12-5 and TRBJ2-2): DARVTQTPRHKVTEMGQEVTMRCQPILGHNTVFWYRQTMMQGLELLAYFRNRAPLDDSGMPKDRFSAEMPDATLATLKIQPSEPRDSAVYFCASGGGTSGTGELFFGEGSRLTVL.

J is TRBJ1-1 and V is TRBV14; no firm D call. This CDR3 contains 12 residues. The germline gives CDR1 SGHDN, CDR2 FVKESK. Between the trimmed V and J ends, which lost 1 base and 7 bases, there was a span of 7 bases. The CDR3 spells CASSQGRGEAFF. CDR3 sequence (DNA): TGTGCCAGCAGCCAAGGACGGGGTGAAGCTTTCTTT.

The gene calls are TRBV7-3 and TRBJ1-6; no reliable D call. The CDR3 has 14 residues. V lost 2 bases and J lost 6, with 8 bases in between. The germline CDR1 and CDR2 sequences are SGHTA and FQGTGA. The CDR3 is CASSLGVSNSPLHF. The CDR3 DNA follows: TGTGCCAGCAGCTTAGGTGTGAGTAATTCACCCCTCCACTTT.

The rearrangement uses TRBV7-8 and TRBJ2-7, with D possibly TRBD1 on 6 matching bases. CDR1 is SGHVS and CDR2 is FQNEAQ in the germline V gene. V dropped 1 base and J dropped 3 bases, with 10 bases sitting between them. The CDR3 covers 14 residues. The CDR3 nucleotides read TGTGCCAGCAGCTTAGAAACAGGGATCTACGAGCAGTACTTC. Its protein is CASSLETGIYEQYF.

V and J are TRBV7-9 and TRBJ2-2; the D gene is possibly TRBD2 (6 bases). Germline-derived CDR1 and CDR2 are SEHNR and FQNEAQ (reference sequence). This CDR3 contains 15 residues. Trimming pared 6 bases from V and 5 bases from J, leaving 16 bases between. CDR3 sequence reads: CASRRAGPRTGELFF. In nucleotides, the CDR3 is TGTGCCAGCAGGCGTGCGGGACCCCGAACCGGGGAGCTGTTTTTT.

The V call is TRBV7-2, the J call TRBJ1-5; 8 bases are a match to TRBD1. CDR3 length equals 14 residues. With V trimmed by 6 bases and J by 6 bases, 7 bases remained unmatched. Germline V gene data show CDR1 as SGHTA and CDR2 as FQGNSA. CDR3 coding DNA: TGTGCCAGCAGATACTCAGGGGGCGGTCAGCCCCAGCATTTT. It encodes CASRYSGGGQPQHF.

For this clone: The germline gene is not matched at one end of the junction; a read error may be the cause. V usage is TRBV5-1 and J usage is TRBJ2-7, with 11 bases matching TRBD2. Germline CDR1 reads SGHRS; CDR2 reads YFSETQ. The CDR3 runs to 15 residues. The chain's CDR3 is CASSLDVAGGREQSF. CDR3 in DNA: TGCGCCAGCAGCTTGGATGTAGCGGGAGGGCGCGAGCAGTCCTTC.

The V and J genes are TRBV6-4 and TRBJ2-3, with 12 nucleotides matching TRBD2. CDR3 length equals 15 residues. The V gene end was trimmed by 5 bases and the J gene end by 6 bases; junction bases not matched to a gene: 6. In germline, CDR1 is MRHNA, CDR2 SNTAGT. DNA of the CDR3: TGTGCCAGCAGTCTGACTAGCGGGAGTTCGGATACGCAGTATTTT. Translated, it gives CASSLTSGSSDTQYF.

V is TRBV2 and J is TRBJ1-5; 8 bases align to TRBD1. The CDR3 loop spans 15 amino acids. V lost 5 bases and J lost 5; bases outside the gene matches: 8. The germline CDR1 and CDR2 sequences are SNHLY and FYNNEI. The CDR3 DNA follows: TGTGCCAGCAGTCCAACGGACAGGGAGGATCAGCCCCAGCATTTT. It codes for CASSPTDREDQPQHF.

The rearrangement uses TRBV4-1 and TRBJ1-3; D not resolved. CDR3 size: 13 residues. V lost 1 base and J 7 bases, leaving 8 bases between the germline ends. Germline lookup yields CDR1 MGHRA and CDR2 YSYEKL. This CDR3 reads CASSQVFGNTIYF. CDR3 nucleotides: TGCGCCAGCAGCCAAGTATTCGGGAACACCATATATTTT.

The chain is built from TRBV5-6 and TRBJ1-2, with 7 nucleotides matching TRBD1. The CDR3 has 14 residues. Germline assignment: CDR1 SGHDT and CDR2 YYEEEE. V lost 6 bases, J lost 8 bases, and 13 bases stayed unmatched. CDR3 protein: CASTDFLDRDGYTF. As DNA, the CDR3 is TGTGCCAGCACCGATTTTTTAGACAGGGACGGCTACACCTTC.

The chain carries TRBV18 and TRBJ1-4; a possible D gene is TRBD1 (6 bases). The CDR3 has 16 residues. Trimming removed 4 bases from V and 4 bases from J, with 16 bases in between. Germline CDR1 is KGHSH and CDR2 is LQKENI. The CDR3 nucleotides are TGTGCCAGCTCACTGAGCAGACAGGCAAATAATGAAAAACTGTTTTTT. Its protein product is CASSLSRQANNEKLFF.

The chain uses TRBV19 and TRBJ1-1; D not certain. V was cut by 2 bases and J by 6 bases, with 10 bases left in between. This CDR3 has 13 residues. The germline V gene encodes CDR1 LNHDA and CDR2 SQIVND (reference sequence). CDR3 DNA sequence: TGTGCCAGTAGTATATTGGGCAAACCTGAAGCTTTCTTT. Its translation is CASSILGKPEAFF. The full variable domain, rest sourced from reference TRBV19 and TRBJ1-1, is DGGITQSPKYLFRKEGQNVTLSCEQNLNHDAMYWYRQDPGQGLRLIYYSQIVNDFQKGDIAEGYSVSREKKESFPLTVTSAQKNPTAFYLCASSILGKPEAFFGQGTRLTVV.

The chain employs TRBV27 and TRBJ2-7; 9 positions agree with TRBD1. Per germline, CDR1 MNHEY and CDR2 SMNVEV (reference sequence). CDR3 length: 15 residues. V shed 2 bases and J 5 bases; nucleotides not matched to a gene: 7. Here the CDR3 reads CASSLPGQGVHEQYF. In DNA, the CDR3 is TGTGCCAGCAGTTTACCGGGACAGGGAGTCCACGAGCAGTACTTC.

The V call is TRBV9, the J call TRBJ1-4, with D tentatively TRBD1 (6 bases). Deletions cut 2 bases from V and 5 bases from J, with 13 bases between. The CDR3 extends over 15 amino acids. Germline CDR1 is SGDLS and CDR2 is YYNGEE. CDR3 coding DNA: TGTGCCAGCAGCGTCACCGGGACACCGAATGAAAAACTGTTTTTT. Protein sequence: CASSVTGTPNEKLFF.

The V call is TRBV9, the J call TRBJ2-5; 8 bases align to TRBD1. The assigned J gene may be wrong: the sequence end matches TRBJ2-7 better. Germline values: CDR1 SGDLS, CDR2 YYNGEE. The CDR3 length is 16 residues. CDR3: CASSVETGTGVYEQYF. Written as DNA, the CDR3 is TGTGCCAGCAGCGTAGAAACCGGGACAGGAGTCTACGAGCAGTACTTC.